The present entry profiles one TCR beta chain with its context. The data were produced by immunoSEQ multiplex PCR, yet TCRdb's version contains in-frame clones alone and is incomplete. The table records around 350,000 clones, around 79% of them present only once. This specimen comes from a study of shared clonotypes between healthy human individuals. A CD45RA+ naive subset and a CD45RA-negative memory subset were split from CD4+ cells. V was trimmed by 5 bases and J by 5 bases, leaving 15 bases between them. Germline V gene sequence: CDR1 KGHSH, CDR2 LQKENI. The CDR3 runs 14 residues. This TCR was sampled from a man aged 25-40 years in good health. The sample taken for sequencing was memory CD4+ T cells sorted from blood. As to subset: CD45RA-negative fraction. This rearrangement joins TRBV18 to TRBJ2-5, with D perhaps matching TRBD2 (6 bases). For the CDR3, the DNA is TGTGCCAGCTCAGCGGGACTTCCCAGGGAGACCCAGTACTTC. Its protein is CASSAGLPRETQYF.